The 21 T cell receptor beta chains below were found in one sample sequenced in a study of identifying expanded T cells in peripheral blood. Assay used: immunoSEQ multiplex PCR; TCRdb lists only in-frame clones, some missing. The sample includes 50,000 to 65,000 clones, approximately 89% of them seen just once. Material for sequencing was blood. The origin of the receptors is a person aged 18 to 70 in good health.

The genes are TRBV7-2 and TRBJ1-1; 8 nucleotides agree with TRBD1. The germline CDR1 and CDR2 sequences are SGHTA and FQGNSA. V shed 2 bases and J 2 bases; nucleotides not matched to a gene: 7. The CDR3 covers 16 residues. CDR3 in amino acids: CASSLMQGALNTEAFF. The DNA for the CDR3 is TGTGCCAGCAGCTTAATGCAGGGGGCCCTAAACACTGAAGCTTTCTTT.

This CDR3 reads CASSYLGQNYGYTF. Here the CDR3 DNA reads TGTGCCAGCAGCTATCTGGGGCAGAACTATGGCTACACCTTC. The chain employs TRBV14 and TRBJ1-2; weak D call: TRBD1 (5 bases). The V and J ends lost 5 bases and 2 bases respectively, with 12 bases between them. CDR3 size: 14 residues. CDR1 is SGHDN, CDR2 FVKESK, per germline.

The chain recombines TRBV28 with TRBJ2-6; 7 bases line up with TRBD1. J gave up 4 bases and V 8 bases, and 11 bases lay outside the gene matches. Looked up from germline, CDR1 is MDHEN and CDR2 is SYDVKM. This CDR3 is built from 16 residues. The CDR3, as DNA: TGTGCCAGCGGACGAAACAGGGGCTCGGGGGCCAACGTCCTGACTTTC. It specifies CASGRNRGSGANVLTF.

The chain is built from TRBV19 and TRBJ2-3, with D perhaps TRBD2 (5 bases). The CDR3 runs 13 residues. V was trimmed by 5 bases and J by 0 bases, leaving 6 bases between them. Germline CDR1 is LNHDA and CDR2 is SQIVND (reference sequence). The CDR3 DNA is TGTGCCAGTAGTCTAGCTAGCACAGATACGCAGTATTTT. Translating it yields CASSLASTDTQYF.

The chain carries TRBV29-1 and TRBJ2-3; 11 nucleotides match TRBD2. V shed 0 bases and J 2 bases; nucleotides not matched to a gene: 4. The CDR3 covers 16 residues. Germline CDR1 SQVTM, CDR2 ANQGSEA. The CDR3 region is CSVEDWGLAATDTQYF. DNA for the CDR3: TGCAGCGTTGAAGATTGGGGACTAGCGGCCACAGATACGCAGTATTTT.

This chain connects TRBV5-1 to TRBJ2-3, with D perhaps matching TRBD1 (5 bases). This CDR3 comprises 14 residues. Germline V gene sequence: CDR1 SGHRS, CDR2 YFSETQ. V was clipped by 1 base and J by 5 bases, with 11 bases between them. In nucleotides, the CDR3 is TGCGCCAGCAGCTTGCGACAGTTGGTAGATACGCAGTATTTT. Its translation is CASSLRQLVDTQYF.

The chain joins TRBV5-1 to TRBJ1-2; D is unclear. CDR3 size: 15 residues. Trimming cost V 4 bases and J 4 bases, with 17 bases left between them. The germline V gene has CDR1 SGHRS and CDR2 YFSETQ. The CDR3 sequence is CASSPRQSEGYGYTF. The DNA for the CDR3 is TGCGCCAGCAGCCCCCGACAATCGGAGGGCTATGGCTACACCTTC. Full variable domain (missing parts from reference TRBV5-1 and TRBJ1-2): KAGVTQTPRYLIKTRGQQVTLSCSPISGHRSVSWYQQTPGQGLQFLFEYFSETQRNKGNFPGRFSGRQFSNSRSEMNVSTLELGDSALYLCASSPRQSEGYGYTFGSGTRLTVV.

The J gene is TRBJ1-2, the V gene TRBV28; D perhaps matches TRBD1 (6 bases). The germline V gene encodes CDR1 MDHEN and CDR2 SYDVKM. The CDR3 runs 11 residues. V was cut by 6 bases and J by 7 bases, with 9 bases left in between. The CDR3 is CASSSRGGYTF. The CDR3, as DNA: TGTGCCAGCAGCTCCAGGGGTGGCTACACCTTC.

The V gene is TRBV2, the J gene TRBJ2-3; 12 bases are shared with TRBD2. The V and J ends lost 4 bases and 2 bases, in that order; junction bases with no gene match: 13. CDR3 length: 19 residues. Per germline, CDR1 SNHLY and CDR2 FYNNEI. In DNA, the CDR3 is TGTGCCAGCAGTGGGGACAGGGAAACTAGCGGGGGGCCCACAGATACGCAGTATTTT. It yields the protein CASSGDRETSGGPTDTQYF.

The chain combines TRBV7-2 with TRBJ1-1; 9 bases line up with TRBD1. The germline CDR1 and CDR2 sequences are SGHTA and FQGNSA. The CDR3 runs 15 residues. J lost 5 bases, V lost 5 bases, and 9 bases had no gene match. CDR3 sequence reads: CASSTRTGGGTEAFF. The CDR3, as DNA: TGTGCCAGCAGCACAAGAACAGGGGGCGGAACTGAAGCTTTCTTT.

The J gene is TRBJ2-3, the V gene TRBV4-3, with TRBD1 matching 9 bases. CDR3 size: 16 residues. Germline loops: CDR1 LGHNA, CDR2 YSLEER. V was clipped by 4 bases and J by 8 bases; unmatched bases: 13. CDR3 sequence: CASSRTTGGFQGTQYF. CDR3 DNA sequence: TGCGCCAGCAGCCGCACGACAGGGGGATTCCAGGGTACGCAGTATTTT.

This clone was seen only a few times. V gene TRBV6-5 combines with J gene TRBJ1-5; D is unclear. The germline V gene encodes CDR1 MNHEY and CDR2 SVGAGI. This CDR3 spans 14 amino acids. Deletions cut 2 bases from V and 4 bases from J, with 9 bases between. In DNA, the CDR3 is TGTGCCAGCAGTTACAGCGGACCTAATCAGCCCCAGCATTTT. Protein product: CASSYSGPNQPQHF.

V usage is TRBV27 and J usage is TRBJ2-1, with 12 nucleotides matching TRBD2. The CDR3 has 16 residues. After removal of 6 bases from V and 2 bases from J, the junction contained 5 bases not matched to a gene. Germline CDR1 MNHEY, CDR2 SMNVEV (reference sequence). CDR3 DNA sequence: TGTGCCAGCAGCCTCCGACTAGCGGGAGCCTACAATGAGCAGTTCTTC. Its translation is CASSLRLAGAYNEQFF.

The gene calls are TRBV18 and TRBJ2-3, with 8 bases matching TRBD2. CDR1 and CDR2 (germline): KGHSH, LQKENI. With V trimmed by 1 base and J by 7 bases, 16 bases remained unmatched. The CDR3 is made up of 18 amino acids. For the CDR3, the DNA is TGTGCCAGCTCACCACTTGGCCTAGCGGGCTCAAGCAGGAATACGCAGTATTTT. Its translation: CASSPLGLAGSSRNTQYF. Drawing the rest from reference TRBV18 and TRBJ2-3, the complete variable domain is NAGVMQNPRHLVRRRGQEARLRCSPMKGHSHVYWYRQLPEEGLKFMVYLQKENIIDESGMPKERFSAEFPKEGPSILRIQQVVRGDSAAYFCASSPLGLAGSSRNTQYFGPGTRLTVL.

The chain is built from TRBV28 and TRBJ2-2; D unclear. In germline, CDR1 is MDHEN, CDR2 SYDVKM. The CDR3 sequence is 14 residues long. Trimming cost V 6 bases and J 5 bases, with 13 bases left between them. CDR3 amino acids: CASRTTVLTGELFF. The CDR3 nucleotides read TGTGCCAGCAGAACAACTGTTCTAACCGGGGAGCTGTTTTTT.

This rearrangement joins TRBV29-1 to TRBJ2-3; D gene uncertain. There are 10 residues in the CDR3. Between the trimmed V and J ends, which lost 5 bases and 6 bases, there was a span of 6 bases. The germline gives CDR1 SQVTM, CDR2 ANQGSEA. The CDR3 DNA reads as TGCAGCGTTCCCGGGGATACGCAGTATTTT. Translating it yields CSVPGDTQYF.

CDR3 nucleotide sequence: TGTGCCAGCAGTGAAGACAGGGGTATTGGGGAAAAACTGTTTTTT. It codes for CASSEDRGIGEKLFF. The chain carries TRBV6-1 and TRBJ1-4; 7 bases fit TRBD1. Germline V lookup: CDR1 MNHNS, CDR2 SASEGT. Trimming took 1 base from V and 8 from J; bases not matched to a gene: 7. The CDR3 totals 15 residues.

The chain couples TRBV28 to TRBJ2-7; D might be TRBD2 (7 bases). Germline loops: CDR1 MDHEN, CDR2 SYDVKM. This CDR3 is 15 amino acids long. V gave up 7 bases and J gave up 4 bases, with 20 bases separating them. CDR3 nucleotide sequence: TGTGCCAGCACCGACTCGAGGGGGGGGAAATACGAGCAGTACTTC. It encodes CASTDSRGGKYEQYF.

The chain joins TRBV29-1 to TRBJ2-1; 9 bases are a match to TRBD2. The germline V gene has CDR1 SQVTM and CDR2 ANQGSEA. The V and J ends lost 5 bases and 9 bases, in that order; junction bases with no gene match: 5. The CDR3 spans 12 residues. The CDR3 DNA reads TGCAGCGTTACACAACTAGCGGGTGAGCAGTTCTTC. Its translation is CSVTQLAGEQFF.

The chain employs TRBV25-1 and TRBJ2-4; 8 nucleotides agree with TRBD2. The CDR3 totals 12 residues. With V trimmed by 2 bases and J by 15 bases, 6 bases remained unmatched. The germline V gene has CDR1 MGHDK and CDR2 SYGVNS. The CDR3 loop reads CASSEVRGAPYF. CDR3 nucleotide sequence: TGTGCCAGCAGTGAAGTGCGGGGGGCCCCGTACTTC. Full variable domain (remainder filled in from reference TRBV25-1 and TRBJ2-4): EADIYQTPRYLVIGTGKKITLECSQTMGHDKMYWYQQDPGMELHLIHYSYGVNSTEKGDLSSESTVSRIRTEHFPLTLESARPSHTSQYLCASSEVRGAPYFGAGTRLSVL.

Only one count was recorded for this clone. The CDR3 is CASSIGGTGKHEAFF. CDR3 sequence (DNA): TGTGCCAGTAGTATAGGCGGGACAGGCAAACATGAAGCTTTCTTT. The chain uses TRBV19 and TRBJ1-1, with 8 bases fitting TRBD1. Germline V gene data show CDR1 as LNHDA and CDR2 as SQIVND (reference sequence). The CDR3 has 15 residues. The ends lost 1 base at V and 7 bases at J; junction bases unmatched: 8.